Shown below are 20 T cell receptor beta chains from a single sample sequenced in a study of T cell changes during pregnancy in multiple sclerosis. Assay: immunoSEQ multiplex PCR; the TCRdb copy retains only in-frame clones and omits some. This sample has approximately 57,000 clones, with approximately 90% found just once. This specimen consisted of peripheral blood, obtained after pregnancy. The receptors shown here come from a female donor in good health, enrolled as a control in a pregnancy study.

This chain joins TRBV9 and TRBJ1-2; no reliable D call. Germline CDR1 reads SGDLS; CDR2 reads YYNGEE. With 3 bases removed from V and 8 bases from J, the gap between germline ends came to 26 bases. CDR3 length equals 17 residues. CDR3 amino acids: CASSAQEPITTTKGYTF. In nucleotides, the CDR3 is TGTGCCAGCAGCGCCCAAGAACCGATTACTACAACTAAGGGCTACACCTTC.

J is TRBJ1-6 and V is TRBV9; D is uncertain. CDR3 size: 17 residues. V was cut by 3 bases and J by 6 bases, with 19 bases left in between. Germline V lookup: CDR1 SGDLS, CDR2 YYNGEE. In DNA form, the CDR3 reads TGTGCCAGCAGCGCTTATAAAGGAGGCAGAAGTAATTCACCCCTCCACTTT. Translation gives CASSAYKGGRSNSPLHF.

This clone came up once. This chain uses TRBV19 with TRBJ1-2; a possible D gene is TRBD1 (6 bases). CDR1 is LNHDA, CDR2 SQIVND, per germline (reference sequence). This CDR3 spans 13 amino acids. Trimming removed 11 bases at V and 1 base at J, with 14 bases between. For the CDR3, the DNA is TGTGCCGCGCAGGGGTGGGGTAACTATGGCTACACCTTC. Amino acids: CAAQGWGNYGYTF.

J is TRBJ2-3 and V is TRBV5-1; 7 bases agree with TRBD1. The CDR3 length is 15 residues. V was pared by 4 bases and J by 2 bases, with 7 bases of the junction left unmatched. The germline V gene encodes CDR1 SGHRS and CDR2 YFSETQ. CDR3 sequence (DNA): TGCGCCAGCAGCCTCGGGGACAGTAACACAGATACGCAGTATTTT. It translates to CASSLGDSNTDTQYF.

This chain joins TRBV15 and TRBJ1-4; no definite D call. The V end lost 3 bases, the J end lost 0 bases, and 11 bases lay between the germline ends. The CDR3 covers 16 residues. Germline-derived CDR1 and CDR2 are LNHNV and YYDKDF (reference sequence). CDR3 loop: CATSSARAATNEKLFF. The CDR3 DNA is TGTGCCACCAGCAGTGCTAGAGCTGCAACTAATGAAAAACTGTTTTTT.

The chain carries TRBV19 and TRBJ2-2; maybe TRBD2 (7 bases). The V gene lost 1 base and the J gene lost 4 bases, with 16 bases spanning the gap. The CDR3 loop spans 17 amino acids. CDR1 and CDR2 (germline): LNHDA, SQIVND (reference sequence). This CDR3 is CASSIGTGGAFTGELFF. Written as DNA, the CDR3 is TGTGCCAGTAGTATAGGGACGGGGGGCGCTTTCACCGGGGAGCTGTTTTTT.

This sequence joins TRBV4-3 and TRBJ2-7; 7 bases are shared with TRBD2. Germline trimming cut 0 bases from V and 4 bases from J; bases unmatched to any gene: 9. The CDR3 contains 16 residues. CDR1 is LGHNA, CDR2 YSLEER, per germline. The CDR3 reads CASSQDIPGLVYEQYF. In DNA, the CDR3 is TGCGCCAGCAGCCAAGATATTCCCGGACTAGTGTACGAGCAGTACTTC.

This clone has more than one count but fewer than ten. The chain recombines TRBV6-4 with TRBJ2-3; TRBD2 agrees at 11 bases. CDR1 and CDR2 from the germline V gene are MRHNA and SNTAGT. CDR3 length: 15 residues. The V and J ends lost 6 bases and 2 bases, in that order; junction bases with no gene match: 4. The CDR3 protein is CASSVSGRATDTQYF. In DNA form, the CDR3 reads TGTGCCAGCAGCGTTAGCGGGAGGGCCACAGATACGCAGTATTTT.

This rearrangement joins TRBV7-9 to TRBJ1-1; possible D gene TRBD1, 6 bases. The CDR3 is 14 amino acids. Germline lookup yields CDR1 SEHNR and CDR2 FQNEAQ (reference sequence). The ends were cut back, 5 bases at V and 4 bases at J, with 14 bases in the middle. In DNA, the CDR3 is TGTGCCAGCAGCCTAAAGGGGGGGGGCACTGAAGCTTTCTTT. Translation gives CASSLKGGGTEAFF.

The J gene is TRBJ1-2, the V gene TRBV5-6; no clear D gene. The CDR3 runs 12 residues. Germline loops: CDR1 SGHDT, CDR2 YYEEEE. V shed 1 base and J shed 8 bases, with 9 bases lying between them. The CDR3 sequence is CASSLFSGGYTF. Here the CDR3 DNA reads TGTGCCAGCAGCTTGTTTTCCGGGGGCTACACCTTC. Drawing the rest from reference TRBV5-6 and TRBJ1-2, the complete variable domain is DAGVTQSPTHLIKTRGQQVTLRCSPKSGHDTVSWYQQALGQGPQFIFQYYEEEERQRGNFPDRFSGHQFPNYSSELNVNALLLGDSALYLCASSLFSGGYTFGSGTRLTVV.

CDR3 sequence (DNA): TGTGCCAGCAGCCTAATAGCGGGGGCTCGCACAGATACGCAGTATTTT. This translates into CASSLIAGARTDTQYF. The chain has TRBV7-2 and TRBJ2-3; TRBD2 matches at 9 bases. The CDR3 sequence is 16 residues long. V shed 5 bases, J shed 1 base, and the junction held 7 bases outside the gene matches. Germline V gene sequence: CDR1 SGHTA, CDR2 FQGNSA.

J is TRBJ2-7 and V is TRBV18, with D possibly matching TRBD1 (6 bases). The V end was cut by 9 bases, the J end by 5 bases, with 11 bases between. The CDR3 is 11 residues long. Germline CDR1 KGHSH, CDR2 LQKENI. In DNA form, the CDR3 reads TGTGCCAGGGACAGCCGCGACGAGCAGTACTTC. It codes for CARDSRDEQYF.

This rearrangement joins TRBV19 to TRBJ1-1; TRBD1 might be the D (6 bases). The germline V and J ends were trimmed by 6 bases and 7 bases, with 18 bases remaining between them. The germline gives CDR1 LNHDA, CDR2 SQIVND (reference sequence). The CDR3 contains 14 residues. Here the CDR3 DNA reads TGTGCCAGTAGCCAGGCGTGGGGGGGCGGTGAAGCTTTCTTT. It specifies CASSQAWGGGEAFF.

This sequence joins TRBV4-3 and TRBJ2-2; 10 nucleotides align to TRBD1. The CDR3 has 17 residues. The V gene's germline CDR1 is LGHNA and CDR2 YSLEER. J lost 6 bases, V lost 0 bases, and 7 bases had no gene match. The CDR3 DNA follows: TGCGCCAGCAGCCAAGACTACGGGACAGGGGCGGCCGGGGAGCTGTTTTTT. Protein sequence: CASSQDYGTGAAGELFF.

The chain is built from TRBV5-1 and TRBJ2-5; TRBD1 matches at 12 bases. This CDR3 contains 15 residues. CDR1 and CDR2 (germline): SGHRS, YFSETQ. V dropped 4 bases and J dropped 4; count of bases not matched to a gene: 5. CDR3 sequence: CASSGGTGGAETQYF. The CDR3 DNA follows: TGCGCCAGCAGCGGCGGGACAGGGGGCGCAGAGACCCAGTACTTC.

The chain has TRBV9 and TRBJ1-2; TRBD1 matches at 7 bases. This CDR3 is built from 16 residues. Unmatched junction bases numbered 10, after V lost 0 bases and J lost 5 bases. From germline, CDR1 is SGDLS and CDR2 YYNGEE. This CDR3 reads CASSVVPTGTRYGYTF. CDR3 coding DNA: TGTGCCAGCAGCGTAGTCCCGACAGGGACAAGGTATGGCTACACCTTC.

The chain combines TRBV23-1 with TRBJ2-3; 8 positions match TRBD1. TRBV23-1 is an open reading frame whose function is uncertain. V was clipped by 4 bases and J by 3 bases; unmatched bases: 9. The CDR3 loop spans 16 amino acids. The CDR3 nucleotides are TGCGCCAGCAGTCGGGATGGGGACAGGTTTACAGATACGCAGTATTTT. The encoded protein is CASSRDGDRFTDTQYF.

The genes are TRBV5-1 and TRBJ2-7; 12 bases agree with TRBD1. Germline CDR1 SGHRS, CDR2 YFSETQ. The CDR3 totals 18 residues. V shed 0 bases, J shed 6 bases, and the junction held 13 bases outside the gene matches. The CDR3 loop is CASSLALWGTGGPGEQYF. The CDR3 DNA reads as TGCGCCAGCAGCTTGGCCTTGTGGGGGACAGGGGGCCCGGGCGAGCAGTACTTC.

The chain combines TRBV7-3 with TRBJ2-1; weak D call: TRBD2 (6 bases). The germline gives CDR1 SGHTA, CDR2 FQGTGA. The CDR3 totals 15 residues. V was trimmed by 3 bases and J by 9 bases, leaving 18 bases between them. CDR3 DNA: TGTGCCAGCAGCTTGTTAAGGAGGGGAAGGAGTGAGCAGTTCTTC. Protein product: CASSLLRRGRSEQFF.

In DNA, the CDR3 is TGTGCCACCCCTTTGGACAGTGCTAACTATGGCTACACCTTC. It specifies CATPLDSANYGYTF. This chain links TRBV7-2 with TRBJ1-2; a weak D match, TRBD1 (6 bases). The germline CDR1 and CDR2 sequences are SGHTA and FQGNSA. The CDR3 runs 14 residues. The ends were cut back, 10 bases at V and 0 bases at J, with 15 bases in the middle.